The 8 T cell receptor beta chains below were found in one sample sequenced in a study of blood T cell repertoires in COVID-19. TCRdb keeps only in-frame clones here, not all; method: immunoSEQ multiplex PCR. The repertoire consists of approximately 300,000 clones, with over 85% occurring once and the leading ten covering over 9%. The sequenced sample consisted of PBMCs or T cells enriched from blood (not recorded which). These receptor sequences come from a woman aged 25 to 39 who had recovered from COVID-19.

V and J are TRBV6-5 and TRBJ1-6; 7 positions match TRBD1. The germline CDR1 and CDR2 sequences are MNHEY and SVGAGI. The CDR3 sequence is 15 residues long. V lost 5 bases, J lost 9 bases, and 10 bases stayed unmatched. The CDR3 region has the DNA TGTGCCAGCAGTACCGGGACAGTTGTTATTTCACCCCTCCACTTT. It translates to CASSTGTVVISPLHF.

The rearrangement joins TRBV9 to TRBJ2-3, with 10 bases that match TRBD1. Trimming at V came to 3 bases and at J to 2 bases, leaving 6 bases not matched to a gene. The CDR3 is 16 amino acids. Germline lookup yields CDR1 SGDLS and CDR2 YYNGEE. This CDR3 is CASSAAGQGVTDTQYF. The CDR3, as DNA: TGTGCCAGCAGCGCGGCCGGACAGGGGGTCACAGATACGCAGTATTTT.

V is TRBV4-2 and J is TRBJ2-2; 16 bases line up with TRBD2. After removal of 2 bases from V and 6 bases from J, the junction contained 6 bases not matched to a gene. The CDR3 is 18 amino acids. CDR1 is LGHNA, CDR2 YNFKEQ, per germline. Written as DNA, the CDR3 is TGTGCCAGCAGCCAACCTTCGGGACTAGCGGGAGGGCCCGGGGAGCTGTTTTTT. Its protein product is CASSQPSGLAGGPGELFF.

The chain employs TRBV29-1 and TRBJ1-4; D perhaps matches TRBD1 (5 bases). Trimming removed 4 bases at V and 4 bases at J, with 10 bases between. Per the germline V gene, CDR1 is SQVTM and CDR2 is ANQGSEA. This CDR3 region has 13 residues. The CDR3 coding sequence is TGCAGCGTTGTATACAGGCTTAATGAAAAACTGTTTTTT. Translating gives CSVVYRLNEKLFF.

The chain joins TRBV15 to TRBJ1-1; 9 nucleotides agree with TRBD1. The CDR3 runs 17 residues. With 2 bases clipped from V and 0 bases from J, the junction kept 7 bases outside the gene matches. Looked up from germline, CDR1 is LNHNV and CDR2 is YYDKDF (reference sequence). CDR3 DNA: TGTGCCACCAGCAGACCCCCCGGGACAGGGATGAACACTGAAGCTTTCTTT. Encoded protein: CATSRPPGTGMNTEAFF.

V gene TRBV10-3 combines with J gene TRBJ2-3, with a possible D match to TRBD1 (6 bases). This CDR3 has 13 residues. CDR1 is ENHRY and CDR2 is SYGVKD in the germline V gene. Trimming stripped 6 bases from V and 0 bases from J, with 7 bases between. CDR3 protein: CAIRGQSTDTQYF. The CDR3, as DNA: TGTGCCATCAGAGGACAGAGCACAGATACGCAGTATTTT.

V gene TRBV7-3 combines with J gene TRBJ2-3; 11 bases are shared with TRBD2. J lost 5 bases, V lost 4 bases, and 11 bases had no gene match. CDR3 size: 17 residues. Germline loops: CDR1 SGHTA, CDR2 FQGTGA. The CDR3 region is CASSSEGLAGGRDTQYF. CDR3 nucleotide sequence: TGTGCCAGCAGCTCAGAAGGGCTAGCGGGAGGCAGAGATACGCAGTATTTT.

The gene calls are TRBV4-3 and TRBJ2-7; D might be TRBD1 (5 bases). Germline V gene lookup returns CDR1 LGHNA and CDR2 YSLEER. The CDR3 length is 16 residues. Trimming shortened V by 0 bases and J by 5 bases, and 17 bases separated the two germline ends. The CDR3 here is CASSQEYAGLRNEQYF. The CDR3 bases are TGCGCCAGCAGCCAAGAGTACGCAGGGTTAAGAAACGAGCAGTACTTC.